Listed here are 23 T cell receptor beta chains from one sample, sequenced in a study of OX40 agonist ivuxolimab in advanced cancers. Assay: immunoSEQ multiplex PCR; the TCRdb copy retains only in-frame clones and omits some. The table lists 25,000 to 40,000 clones, about 80% of them singletons. Sample: CD4+ or CD8+ T cells sorted from blood, taken in a trial of the OX40 agonist ivuxolimab. The receptors derive from an adult with an advanced solid tumor such as melanoma, head and neck, liver or kidney cancer.

The V call is TRBV18, the J call TRBJ2-7; 9 bases agree with TRBD1. This CDR3 contains 15 residues. The germline V gene has CDR1 KGHSH and CDR2 LQKENI. Trimming at V came to 3 bases and at J to 4 bases, leaving 7 bases not matched to a gene. The CDR3 here is CASSPQDRGLYEQYF. The CDR3 bases are TGTGCCAGCTCACCCCAGGACAGGGGTTTATACGAGCAGTACTTC.

The chain employs TRBV4-1 and TRBJ2-2, with 8 bases lining up with TRBD1. CDR1 and CDR2 (germline): MGHRA, YSYEKL. J was trimmed by 6 bases and V by 4 bases; bases with no gene match: 16. The CDR3 has 18 residues. This CDR3 is CASSRIGQGRVAAGELFF. CDR3 coding DNA: TGCGCCAGCAGCCGCATAGGACAGGGAAGGGTGGCGGCCGGGGAGCTGTTTTTT.

J is TRBJ2-3 and V is TRBV7-6; 7 bases fit TRBD1. Germline V gives CDR1 SGHVS, CDR2 FNYEAQ. This CDR3 region has 16 residues. V lost 5 bases to trimming and J lost 4 bases; unmatched junction nucleotides: 12. CDR3 in amino acids: CASSLQGVHGADTQYF. CDR3 bases: TGTGCCAGCAGCCTGCAGGGGGTCCACGGCGCAGATACGCAGTATTTT. The full variable domain, completed using reference TRBV7-6 and TRBJ2-3, is GAGVSQSPRYKVTKRGQDVALRCDPISGHVSLYWYRQALGQGPEFLTYFNYEAQQDKSGLPNDRFSAERPEGSISTLTIQRTEQRDSAMYRCASSLQGVHGADTQYFGPGTRLTVL.

The chain has TRBV30 and TRBJ2-2; 7 bases map to TRBD1. This CDR3 has 14 residues. V gave up 1 base and J gave up 6 bases; unmatched junction bases: 5. Per germline, CDR1 GTSNPN and CDR2 SVGIG (reference sequence). The CDR3 DNA reads TGTGCCTGGAGTGGGACAGGCCCGGCCGGGGAGCTGTTTTTT. This sequence encodes CAWSGTGPAGELFF. The whole variable domain, filled in from reference TRBV30 and TRBJ2-2, reads SQTIHQWPATLVQPVGSPLSLECTVEGTSNPNLYWYRQAAGRGLQLLFYSVGIGQISSEVPQNLSASRPQDRQFILSSKKLLLSDSGFYLCAWSGTGPAGELFFGEGSRLTVL.

The chain is built from TRBV4-2 and TRBJ1-6; D uncertain. Trimming left V 2 bases short and J 0 bases short, with 26 bases between. The CDR3 spans 22 residues. Germline CDR1 is LGHNA and CDR2 is YNFKEQ. CDR3 region: CASSQRGREKSRRGSYNSPLHF. The CDR3 DNA reads TGTGCCAGCAGCCAAAGAGGGAGGGAAAAGTCTCGTCGGGGCTCCTATAATTCACCCCTCCACTTT.

In this sample, this clone turned up once. This chain links TRBV7-9 with TRBJ2-2, with a tentative D call TRBD1 (7 bases). V shed 6 bases and J shed 6 bases, with 17 bases lying between them. The CDR3 runs 15 residues. Germline lookup yields CDR1 SEHNR and CDR2 FQNEAQ (reference sequence). The chain's CDR3 is CASRRNRGGSGELFF. The CDR3 region has the DNA TGTGCCAGCAGAAGAAACAGGGGAGGTTCCGGGGAGCTGTTTTTT.

This clone was detected only once. The V call is TRBV10-2, the J call TRBJ2-5; perhaps TRBD2 as D (5 bases). Per the germline V gene, CDR1 is WSHSY and CDR2 is SAAADI. The CDR3 consists of 13 residues. V dropped 5 bases and J dropped 4 bases, with 11 bases sitting between them. CDR3 in DNA: TGCGCCAGCAGTCGGTTTCGGGGAGAGACCCAGTACTTC. Amino acids: CASSRFRGETQYF.

The rearrangement uses TRBV6-5 and TRBJ1-1, with D perhaps matching TRBD1 (5 bases). Germline CDR1 reads MNHEY; CDR2 reads SVGAGI. The CDR3 loop spans 14 amino acids. V lost 3 bases, J lost 6 bases, and 14 bases lay in between. The CDR3 region has the DNA TGTGCCAGCAGTTATACGGGGGTGAAACCTGAAGCTTTCTTT. Encoded protein: CASSYTGVKPEAFF.

The rearrangement links TRBV27 to TRBJ2-1; 10 nucleotides align to TRBD2. Germline V gives CDR1 MNHEY, CDR2 SMNVEV (reference sequence). The CDR3 runs to 17 residues. Trimming took 2 bases from V and 3 from J; bases not matched to a gene: 7. For the CDR3, the DNA is TGTGCCAGCAGTTTACTTCGGACTAGCGGTATCTACAATGAGCAGTTCTTC. Protein: CASSLLRTSGIYNEQFF.

This clone was counted a single time. The chain couples TRBV21-1 to TRBJ1-1; TRBD1 reflects the table's D call only, with no check against the DNA. TRBV21-1 is a pseudogene segment. The CDR3 is 17 amino acids. The CDR3 region has the DNA TGTGCCAGAAGACCCCCGGACAGGGGGCGAAAGAACACTGAAGCTTTCTTT. It translates to CARRPPDRGRKNTEAFF.

V usage is TRBV30 and J usage is TRBJ1-1; D is possibly TRBD1 (5 bases). There are 15 residues in the CDR3. Trimming removed 3 bases from V and 1 base from J, with 15 bases in between. Per germline, CDR1 GTSNPN and CDR2 SVGIG (reference sequence). CDR3 DNA: TGTGCCTGGAGGAGGTCGGGGGTGGCGAACACTGAAGCTTTCTTT. This gives the protein CAWRRSGVANTEAFF.

The chain joins TRBV7-8 to TRBJ1-5; 8 positions match TRBD1. The germline CDR1 and CDR2 sequences are SGHVS and FQNEAQ. The length of the CDR3 is 18 residues. Unmatched junction bases numbered 10, after V lost 3 bases and J lost 0 bases. Here the CDR3 reads CASSFGRGQRVSNQPQHF. The CDR3 nucleotides read TGTGCCAGCAGCTTTGGCAGGGGGCAACGAGTTAGCAATCAGCCCCAGCATTTT.

This clone was seen once. V and J are TRBV4-3 and TRBJ2-3, with D possibly called TRBD1 or TRBD2 (5 bases each). Deletions cut 3 bases from V and 6 bases from J, with 7 bases between. The length of the CDR3 is 12 residues. Germline V CDR1 and CDR2: LGHNA, YSLEER. The CDR3 spells CASSHRGDTQYF. CDR3 sequence (DNA): TGCGCCAGCAGCCACCGGGGCGATACGCAGTATTTT.

The genes are TRBV28 and TRBJ1-2, with a tentative D call TRBD1 (6 bases). This CDR3 contains 12 residues. V lost 6 bases and J 4 bases, leaving 9 bases between the germline ends. CDR1 MDHEN and CDR2 SYDVKM come from the germline V gene. This CDR3 reads CASSQDSYGYTF. Written as DNA, the CDR3 is TGTGCCAGCAGCCAGGACAGCTATGGCTACACCTTC.

The rearrangement uses TRBV2 and TRBJ2-7, with D possibly TRBD2 on 6 matching bases. CDR3 length equals 12 residues. Germline CDR1 is SNHLY and CDR2 is FYNNEI. Trimming pared 7 bases from V and 3 bases from J, leaving 10 bases between. CDR3 DNA sequence: TGTGCCAGCAATCGGGAGATCTACGAGCAGTACTTC. Translating gives CASNREIYEQYF.

The chain joins TRBV30 to TRBJ1-2; D unclear. V was pared by 0 bases and J by 8 bases, with 13 bases between. Looked up from germline, CDR1 is GTSNPN and CDR2 is SVGIG (reference sequence). The CDR3 totals 13 residues. CDR3 bases: TGTGCCTGGAGTGTACTGAGGACGCGAGGCTACACCTTC. It translates to CAWSVLRTRGYTF.

This chain joins TRBV28 and TRBJ2-5; D not certain. The J call is doubtful: the DNA matches TRBJ2-7 better. The CDR3 length is 12 residues. The germline V gene has CDR1 MDHEN and CDR2 SYDVKM. The CDR3 DNA reads TGTGCCAGCAGGAGTAAATACTACGAGCAGTACTTC. Amino acids: CASRSKYYEQYF.

This chain uses TRBV6-5 with TRBJ2-1; D possibly corresponds to TRBD1 (6 bases). Germline V gene lookup returns CDR1 MNHEY and CDR2 SVGAGI. The CDR3 spans 14 residues. The V and J ends lost 6 bases and 4 bases respectively, with 13 bases between them. This chain's CDR3 is CASRRPDRYNEQFF. For the CDR3, the DNA is TGTGCCAGCAGACGCCCAGACAGGTACAATGAGCAGTTCTTC.

The chain links TRBV30 to TRBJ2-6, with D possibly matching TRBD1 (6 bases). V was trimmed by 3 bases and J by 0 bases, leaving 9 bases between them. The CDR3 length is 15 residues. The germline V gene has CDR1 GTSNPN and CDR2 SVGIG (reference sequence). CDR3 sequence: CAWSRGHSGANVLTF. In nucleotides, the CDR3 is TGTGCCTGGAGCAGGGGTCACTCTGGGGCCAACGTCCTGACTTTC.

The V call is TRBV6-6, the J call TRBJ2-1; D might be TRBD2 (7 bases). Germline V lookup: CDR1 MNHNY, CDR2 SVGAGI (reference sequence). CDR3 length equals 16 residues. Trimming left V 6 bases short and J 2 bases short, with 17 bases between. Here the CDR3 reads CASRLQGGGPYNEQFF. The CDR3 nucleotides are TGTGCCAGCAGGCTACAGGGCGGGGGACCCTACAATGAGCAGTTCTTC.

About this clone: A junction boundary mismatches the germline segment, possibly from a read error. V gene TRBV30 combines with J gene TRBJ1-6; D is perhaps TRBD1 (5 bases). Per the germline V gene, CDR1 is GTSNPN and CDR2 is SVGIG (reference sequence). This CDR3 has 13 residues. The CDR3 region is CAGRGEYNSPLHF. CDR3 DNA: TGTGCCGGGAGGGGTGAGTATAATTCACCCCTCCACTTT.

This chain joins TRBV7-8 and TRBJ2-7; 9 nucleotides match TRBD2. Germline V gives CDR1 SGHVS, CDR2 FQNEAQ. The CDR3 is 12 residues long. The V segment lost 6 bases and the J segment 5 bases; nucleotides outside the gene matches: 2. The CDR3 sequence: CASRKRGDEQYF. CDR3 DNA sequence: TGTGCCAGCAGAAAGCGGGGGGACGAGCAGTACTTC.

This clone is a singleton in its sample. The J gene is TRBJ1-5, the V gene TRBV9; 7 nucleotides line up with TRBD1. Germline V gene data show CDR1 as SGDLS and CDR2 as YYNGEE. The CDR3 has 16 residues. V shed 7 bases, J shed 2 bases, and the junction held 12 bases outside the gene matches. The CDR3: CASFLGQINCNQPQHF. As DNA, the CDR3 is TGTGCCAGCTTCCTGGGACAGATAAACTGCAATCAGCCCCAGCATTTT.